The sequence of this T cell receptor beta chain was determined in a study of graft-versus-host responses after intestinal transplantation. Study details: Anti-thymocyte globulin induction was given to all recipients, followed by tacrolimus and steroids for roughly three years. Study-level points and caveats: GvH clones were found in recipient marrow; some appeared first in ileum or blood. Allografts from individuals with graft-donor T cell macrochimerism displayed high graft-versus-host to host-versus-graft clonal ratios.

Remarks on this clone: Its antigen is not identified.

Profiled with immunoSEQ multiplex PCR; TCRdb holds only in-frame clones, not every one. Seen here are some 23,000 clones, approximately 94% observed once, and the top ten hold around 0.56%. The source is a human patient who received an intestinal transplant, so some T cells may come from the graft donor. The sample consisted of PBMCs, taken 156 days after intestinal transplant.

For the CDR3, the DNA is TGTGCCAGCAGCTTAGGGTCGACAGGACCTTACGAGCAGTACTTC. It encodes CASSLGSTGPYEQYF. The rearrangement uses TRBV13 and TRBJ2-7; TRBD1 is a possible D gene (6 bases). Germline loops: CDR1 PRHDT, CDR2 FYEKMQ (reference sequence). With 0 bases removed from V and 4 bases from J, the gap between germline ends came to 13 bases. The CDR3 contains 15 residues.